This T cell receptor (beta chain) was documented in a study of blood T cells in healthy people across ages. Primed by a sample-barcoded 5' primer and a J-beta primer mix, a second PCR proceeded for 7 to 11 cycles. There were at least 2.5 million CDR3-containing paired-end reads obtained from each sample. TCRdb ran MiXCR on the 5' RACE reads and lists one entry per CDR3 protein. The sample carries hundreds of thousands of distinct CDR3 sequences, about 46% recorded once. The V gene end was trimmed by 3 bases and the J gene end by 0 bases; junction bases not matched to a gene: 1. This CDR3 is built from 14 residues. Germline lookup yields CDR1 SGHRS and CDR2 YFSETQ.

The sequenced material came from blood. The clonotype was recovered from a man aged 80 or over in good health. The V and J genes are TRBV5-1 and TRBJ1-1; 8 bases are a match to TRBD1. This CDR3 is CASSSGGMNTEAFF. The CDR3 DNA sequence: TGCGCCAGCAGCTCAGGGGGCATGAACACTGAAGCTTTCTTT.